These 8 T cell receptor beta chains share one sample of origin, sequenced in a study of shared clonotypes between healthy human individuals. Method: immunoSEQ multiplex PCR; TCRdb's copy keeps in-frame clones and lacks some. The sample yields 1.6 million or so clones, just under 99% seen once. The material sequenced was naive CD4+ T cells sorted from blood. Subset: CD45RA+ positively selected. All receptors come from a man in his thirties or forties in good health.

The rearrangement links TRBV18 to TRBJ2-1, with 9 bases matching TRBD2. J gave up 0 bases and V 9 bases, and 9 bases lay outside the gene matches. Germline-derived CDR1 and CDR2 are KGHSH and LQKENI. The CDR3 has 16 amino acids. DNA of the CDR3: TGTGCCAGTCGTCTTAGCGGGAGAAGCTCCTACAATGAGCAGTTCTTC. Translation gives CASRLSGRSSYNEQFF.

The V call is TRBV5-6, the J call TRBJ2-7; 11 bases fit TRBD1. The trim removed 5 bases at V and 5 bases at J, leaving 6 bases unmatched. Germline CDR1 is SGHDT and CDR2 is YYEEEE. CDR3 size: 14 residues. The CDR3 DNA reads TGTGCCAGCAGTCTCCCGGGACAGGGGGACGAGCAGTACTTC. Its translation: CASSLPGQGDEQYF.

The rearrangement joins TRBV5-4 to TRBJ1-1; TRBD1 matches 8 bases. Germline V gives CDR1 SGHNT, CDR2 YYREEE (reference sequence). Trimming at V came to 6 bases and at J to 2 bases, leaving 6 bases not matched to a gene. The length of the CDR3 is 14 residues. CDR3 region: CASKGQGPNTEAFF. The DNA of the CDR3 is TGTGCCAGCAAAGGACAGGGACCAAACACTGAAGCTTTCTTT.

To note about this clone: Other DNA sequences in this specimen translate into the identical CDR3. The CDR3 sequence: CASSVVSDTQYF. The CDR3 DNA sequence: TGTGCCAGCAGCGTAGTGTCAGATACGCAGTATTTT. V is TRBV9 and J is TRBJ2-3; D not resolved. CDR1 SGDLS and CDR2 YYNGEE come from the germline V gene. The CDR3 is 12 amino acids. Trimming took 0 bases from V and 4 from J, leaving 3 bases between them.

This chain connects TRBV5-1 to TRBJ2-5; a possible D gene is TRBD2 (6 bases). Looked up from germline, CDR1 is SGHRS and CDR2 is YFSETQ. CDR3 size: 13 residues. V lost 6 bases to trimming and J lost 3 bases, with 12 bases between them. CDR3: CASTAGREETQYF. CDR3 DNA sequence: TGCGCCAGCACCGCGGGGCGGGAAGAGACCCAGTACTTC.

The chain couples TRBV5-1 to TRBJ1-1; unclear D gene. Trimming removed 4 bases at V and 1 base at J, with 14 bases between. The CDR3 totals 15 residues. In germline, CDR1 is SGHRS, CDR2 YFSETQ. CDR3 coding DNA: TGCGCCAGCAGCCCAGTGGGGTTATCGAACACTGAAGCTTTCTTT. Translation gives CASSPVGLSNTEAFF.

The rearrangement uses TRBV29-1 and TRBJ2-5; D is perhaps TRBD1 (6 bases). Trimming stripped 6 bases from V and 0 bases from J, with 14 bases between. Germline V CDR1 and CDR2: SQVTM, ANQGSEA. This CDR3 region has 14 residues. In DNA form, the CDR3 reads TGCAGCGTGGCCCCAGGACAGTACCAAGAGACCCAGTACTTC. Its protein is CSVAPGQYQETQYF.

For the CDR3, the DNA is TGTGCCAGTAACCTCTCCAGGGACGGCAATCAGCCCCAGCATTTT. This encodes CASNLSRDGNQPQHF. The V gene is TRBV19, the J gene TRBJ1-5; perhaps TRBD1 as D (5 bases). This CDR3 is 15 amino acids long. Between the trimmed V and J ends, which lost 7 bases and 2 bases, there was a span of 15 bases. From germline, CDR1 is LNHDA and CDR2 SQIVND (reference sequence).